Listed below are T cell receptor beta chains from one sample, sequenced in a study of T cell repertoires in cytomegalovirus infection. No antigen has been identified for these receptors. TCRdb used MiXCR to reprocess the reads, holding one entry per CDR3 protein. The sample holds around 710,000 distinct CDR3 sequences, 29% seen once. The source was cultured CD8+ T cells from PBMCs, collected from culture after CMV antigen stimulation. These receptors were collected from a human donor in good health (CMV status not recorded). Some clones in this sample may be carry-over from other donors' samples. The CDR3 runs from the conserved cysteine through the conserved F or W. D genes are given only for firm matches. Clone size, where shown, is once, few, many, or a class for clones that have expanded.

d_call	clone_size	v_call	j_call	cdr3_nt	cdr3_aa
.	many	TRBV7-2	TRBJ1-5	TGTGCCAGCAGCTCCGGACAGCATAGCAATCAGCCCCAGCATTTT	CASSSGQHSNQPQHF
.	.	TRBV27	TRBJ1-5	TGTGCCAGCAGTTTATCCAGTGGGGATCAGCCCCAGCATTTT	CASSLSSGDQPQHF
.	few	TRBV5-4	TRBJ2-1	TGTGCCAGCAGCTCGGAAACAGAGGCGTACAATGAGCAGTTCTTC	CASSSETEAYNEQFF
TRBD2	.	TRBV7-1	TRBJ2-3	TGTGCCAGCAGCCCCGCTAGGACTAGCGGGGGTTATAGCACAGATACGCAGTATTTT	CASSPARTSGGYSTDTQYF
.	.	TRBV6-2/TRBV6-3	TRBJ2-1	TGTGCCAGCAGTTATTATAGGACAGAGCAGTTCTTC	CASSYYRTEQFF
.	.	TRBV27	TRBJ1-1	TGTGCCAGCAGTTACACAGCTCACACTGAAGCTTTCTTT	CASSYTAHTEAFF
.	many	TRBV7-2	TRBJ2-5	TGTGCCAGCAGCGGGGACCCCAGACAAGAGACCCAGTACTTC	CASSGDPRQETQYF
TRBD1	few	TRBV6-6	TRBJ1-1	TGTGCCAGCAGTTACCCGACAGGGGGCGGGTGGGGCACTGAAGCTTTCTTT	CASSYPTGGGWGTEAFF
.	few	TRBV27	TRBJ2-3	TGTGCCAGTCTGCATCTAGGGTCTAGCACAGATACGCAGTATTTT	CASLHLGSSTDTQYF
.	.	TRBV29-1	TRBJ2-1	TGCAGCGTTCCACCCCCTAGCTCCTACAATGAGCAGTTCTTC	CSVPPPSSYNEQFF
TRBD1	few	TRBV28	TRBJ2-4	TGTGCCAGCAGTTTATTGACAGGGAGCCTAGCCAAAAACATTCAGTACTTC	CASSLLTGSLAKNIQYF
.	.	TRBV4-1	TRBJ1-1	TGCGCCAGCAGTACCCCGGATGGGGCTTTCTTT	CASSTPDGAFF
TRBD1	once	TRBV27	TRBJ2-7	TGTGCCAGCAGTGGGACAGGGAGCGAGCAGTACTTC	CASSGTGSEQYF
TRBD2	.	TRBV29-1	TRBJ2-1	TGCAGCGGAGTGGCGGGGGGCTACAATGAGCAGTTCTTC	CSGVAGGYNEQFF
TRBD1	few	TRBV4-2	TRBJ1-4	TGTGCCAGCAGCCAAGATCCCGTCACAGGGGCGGGGGAAAAACTGTTTTTT	CASSQDPVTGAGEKLFF
.	few	TRBV7-9	TRBJ1-5	TGTGCCAGCAGCTTAGCGGGTCAGGGTAGATGGCCCCAGCATTTT	CASSLAGQGRWPQHF
TRBD1	few	TRBV6-1	TRBJ1-5	TGTGCCAGCATTCTACAGGGGGGGGGCAATCAGCCCCAGCATTTT	CASILQGGGNQPQHF
.	.	TRBV7-6	TRBJ1-6	TGTGCCAGCAGCTCAGGACGGGTAAATTCACCCCTCCACTTT	CASSSGRVNSPLHF
.	.	TRBV12-3/TRBV12-4	TRBJ1-3	TGTGCCGTCCGAAATGGAAACACCATATATTTT	CAVRNGNTIYF
.	.	TRBV6-8	TRBJ2-1	TGTGCCAGCGCAGTGGGGACTTACAATGAGCAGTTCTTC	CASAVGTYNEQFF
TRBD2	many	TRBV12-3/TRBV12-4	TRBJ2-1	TGTGCCAGCAGTCCAGGACTAGCGGGGGGCCAAGCGTACGATGAGCAGTTCTTC	CASSPGLAGGQAYDEQFF
.	few	TRBV6-8	TRBJ2-7	TGTGCCAGCGGGGTGGGCTACGAGCAGTACTTC	CASGVGYEQYF
.	.	TRBV27	TRBJ1-2	TGTGCCAGCAGAGCCCCGGGCCCCGAGGGCTACACCTTC	CASRAPGPEGYTF
.	few	TRBV28	TRBJ1-5	TGTGCCAGCAGCCAAGCCCCTAAAGGGCGTAATCAGCCCCAGCATTTT	CASSQAPKGRNQPQHF
.	many	TRBV7-8	TRBJ1-6	TGTGCCAGCAGCTTAGCTGCCGATCCCCTCCACTTT	CASSLAADPLHF
.	.	TRBV18	TRBJ2-1	TGTGCCAGCCTGAACTACAATGAGCAGTTCTTC	CASLNYNEQFF
.	.	TRBV6-1	TRBJ1-5	TGTGCCAGCATCGCTGGTCCGGTCGGGAGTCAGCCCCAGCATTTT	CASIAGPVGSQPQHF
TRBD1	.	TRBV7-2	TRBJ1-1	TGTGCCAGCAGCTGGACAGGGCAGTCGACTGAAGCTTTCTTT	CASSWTGQSTEAFF
TRBD1	many	TRBV7-2	TRBJ1-4	TGTGCCAGCAGCCACAGGGACAGGGGGCCTGAAAAACTGTTTTTT	CASSHRDRGPEKLFF
.	.	TRBV7-2	TRBJ1-4	TGTGCCAGCAGCTCGAGGGAGAGGACCGACGCAATTTTT	CASSSRERTDAIF
TRBD1	.	TRBV10-1	TRBJ1-1	TGCGCCAGCAGTGAGTCAAGGACAGGGCTTTTGAACACTGAAGCTTTCTTT	CASSESRTGLLNTEAFF
.	.	TRBV2	TRBJ2-1	TGTGCCAGCAGTGAAGCGCGCCGGAAGGGAGACAATGAGCAGTTCTTC	CASSEARRKGDNEQFF
.	.	TRBV6-6	TRBJ1-2	TGTGCCAGCAGGCCTAGAGGAGGCTATGGCTACACCTTC	CASRPRGGYGYTF
.	few	TRBV2	TRBJ2-1	TGTGCCAGCAGTGTATACCGAAGCTCCTACAATGAGCAGTTCTTC	CASSVYRSSYNEQFF
TRBD1	few	TRBV2	TRBJ1-2	TGTGCCAGCGGGACAGCCATTAACTATGGCTACACCTTC	CASGTAINYGYTF
.	.	TRBV5-4	TRBJ1-2	TGTGCCAGCAGCCCCGGGACCGACATTGACTTCTATGGCTACACCTTC	CASSPGTDIDFYGYTF
.	.	TRBV4-3	TRBJ1-6	TGCGCCAGCAGCCGCGGCCACGGGGGAAATAATTCACCCCTCCACTTT	CASSRGHGGNNSPLHF
TRBD1	.	TRBV7-6	TRBJ2-1	TGTGCCAGCAGCACCACAGGGGCCCGAAACAATGAGCAGTTCTTC	CASSTTGARNNEQFF
.	.	TRBV6-1	TRBJ2-3	TGTGCCAGCAGGGCCGGGACAAGACGCACAGATACGCAGTATTTT	CASRAGTRRTDTQYF
TRBD1	.	TRBV9	TRBJ1-2	TGTGCCAGCAGCCCCCGGACAGGGAATAGGTTAGGCTACACCTTC	CASSPRTGNRLGYTF
.	.	TRBV29-1	TRBJ1-1	TGCAGCGTCATGAACACTGAAGCTTTCTTT	CSVMNTEAFF
.	few	TRBV18	TRBJ2-2	TGTGCCAGCTCACCACCTCTGACAGCTTCTATTGGGACCGGGGAGCTGTTTTTT	CASSPPLTASIGTGELFF
TRBD2	few	TRBV5-1	TRBJ2-1	TGCGCCAGCAGCAAAGGACTAGCGGGGGCCTTAAGCTCCTACAATGAGCAGTTCTTC	CASSKGLAGALSSYNEQFF
.	few	TRBV7-3	TRBJ1-2	TGTGCCAGCAGCTTAACCTCGGGAGGGGCCGCCTATGGCTACACCTTC	CASSLTSGGAAYGYTF